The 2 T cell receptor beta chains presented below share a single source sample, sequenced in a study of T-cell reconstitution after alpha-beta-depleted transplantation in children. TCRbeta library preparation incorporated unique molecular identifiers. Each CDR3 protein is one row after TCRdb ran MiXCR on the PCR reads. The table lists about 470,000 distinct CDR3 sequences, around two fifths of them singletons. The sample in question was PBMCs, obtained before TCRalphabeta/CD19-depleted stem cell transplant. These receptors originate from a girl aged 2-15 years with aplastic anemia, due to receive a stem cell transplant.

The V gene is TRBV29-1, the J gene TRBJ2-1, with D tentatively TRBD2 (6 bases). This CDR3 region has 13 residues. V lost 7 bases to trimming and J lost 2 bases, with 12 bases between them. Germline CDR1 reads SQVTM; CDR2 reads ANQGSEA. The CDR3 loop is CSALGGTYNEQFF. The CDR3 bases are TGCAGCGCCCTTGGGGGGACCTACAATGAGCAGTTCTTC.

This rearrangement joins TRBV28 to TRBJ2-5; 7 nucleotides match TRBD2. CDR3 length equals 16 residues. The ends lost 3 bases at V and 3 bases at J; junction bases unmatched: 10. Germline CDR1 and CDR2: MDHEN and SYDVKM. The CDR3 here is CASSFGRGRGEETQYF. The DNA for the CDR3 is TGTGCCAGCAGTTTCGGGAGAGGTCGGGGGGAAGAGACCCAGTACTTC.